The 23 T cell receptor beta chains reported below all come from one sample, sequenced in a study of blood T cell repertoires in COVID-19. Sequenced by immunoSEQ multiplex PCR; TCRdb stores in-frame clones only, minus some. The sample has 250,000 to 350,000 clones; approximately 86% are singletons. The sequencing sample was made of peripheral blood. These receptors all stem from a woman in her forties or fifties who had recovered from COVID-19.

This clone was seen once. The V call is TRBV30, the J call TRBJ2-1; the D gene is possibly TRBD2 (6 bases). Germline CDR1 is GTSNPN and CDR2 is SVGIG (reference sequence). The V end was cut by 1 base, the J end by 7 bases, with 14 bases between. This CDR3 comprises 14 residues. The chain's CDR3 is CAWSGRDWGNEQFF. DNA for the CDR3: TGTGCCTGGAGTGGCCGGGACTGGGGGAATGAGCAGTTCTTC.

This chain connects TRBV7-2 to TRBJ2-7; D is undetermined. The V end was cut by 0 bases, the J end by 8 bases, with 5 bases between. The CDR3 has 11 amino acids. Germline V gene sequence: CDR1 SGHTA, CDR2 FQGNSA. CDR3 in amino acids: CASSLAQKQYF. CDR3 nucleotides: TGTGCCAGCAGCTTAGCCCAAAAGCAGTACTTC. Variable domain in full (rest from reference TRBV7-2 and TRBJ2-7): GAGVSQSPSNKVTEKGKDVELRCDPISGHTALYWYRQSLGQGLEFLIYFQGNSAPDKSGLPSDRFSAERTGGSVSTLTIQRTQQEDSAVYLCASSLAQKQYFGPGTRLTVT.

V is TRBV7-8 and J is TRBJ1-5; tentative D call: TRBD1 (5 bases). Germline V gene data show CDR1 as SGHVS and CDR2 as FQNEAQ. The CDR3 contains 14 residues. Trimming removed 5 bases at V and 16 bases at J, with 24 bases between. This chain's CDR3 is CASSDGDSVNFRHF. CDR3 in DNA: TGTGCCAGCAGCGATGGAGACAGTGTTAATTTCAGACATTTT.

The rearrangement uses TRBV2 and TRBJ2-5; tentatively, D is TRBD2 (5 bases). Germline lookup yields CDR1 SNHLY and CDR2 FYNNEI. The V end was cut by 0 bases, the J end by 4 bases, with 9 bases between. This CDR3 region has 14 residues. The DNA of the CDR3 is TGTGCCAGCAGTGAAGCCGGGGTCCCAGAGACCCAGTACTTC. Amino acid sequence: CASSEAGVPETQYF.

The chain recombines TRBV4-2 with TRBJ1-6; possible D gene TRBD1, 6 bases. The CDR3 sequence is 16 residues long. Germline V gene lookup returns CDR1 LGHNA and CDR2 YNFKEQ. Trimming shortened V by 1 base and J by 7 bases, and 14 bases separated the two germline ends. The CDR3 nucleotides are TGTGCCAGCAGCCAAGTATCGACAGGAGCGAATTCACCCCTCCACTTT. Translated, it gives CASSQVSTGANSPLHF.

This chain links TRBV11-2 with TRBJ2-3; 11 bases are shared with TRBD1. Unmatched junction bases numbered 7, after V lost 4 bases and J lost 4 bases. The CDR3 contains 16 residues. Germline assignment: CDR1 SGHAT and CDR2 FQNNGV. CDR3 sequence: CASSSLGQGAADTQYF. Here the CDR3 DNA reads TGTGCCAGCAGCTCACTCGGACAGGGGGCCGCAGATACGCAGTATTTT.

This clone came up once. CDR3 nucleotide sequence: TGTGCCAGCAGCTTTCGGGACAGGCTGTCGGTTATAAATGAGCAGTACTTC. Encoded protein: CASSFRDRLSVINEQYF. This chain links TRBV7-9 with TRBJ2-7, with 8 bases fitting TRBD1. In germline, CDR1 is SEHNR, CDR2 FQNEAQ (reference sequence). CDR3 length equals 17 residues. Trimming cost V 3 bases and J 7 bases; bases outside gene matches: 17. The full variable domain, in which reference TRBV7-9 and TRBJ2-7 provide the parts outside the CDR3, is DTGVSQNPRHKITKRGQNVTFRCDPISEHNRLYWYRQTLGQGPEFLTYFQNEAQLEKSRLLSDRFSAERPKGSFSTLEIQRTEQGDSAMYLCASSFRDRLSVINEQYFGPGTRLTVT.

The gene calls are TRBV4-1 and TRBJ1-5; 8 bases fit TRBD1. Looked up from germline, CDR1 is MGHRA and CDR2 is YSYEKL. V gave up 5 bases and J gave up 4 bases; unmatched junction bases: 7. The CDR3 length is 15 residues. As DNA, the CDR3 is TGCGCCAGCAGCTCGACAGGGGTTGGGAATCAGCCCCAGCATTTT. Translation gives CASSSTGVGNQPQHF.

The chain combines TRBV30 with TRBJ2-5; 7 nucleotides match TRBD2. From germline, CDR1 is GTSNPN and CDR2 SVGIG (reference sequence). Trimming took 3 bases from V and 2 from J; bases not matched to a gene: 9. The CDR3 covers 15 residues. CDR3 protein: CAWSRSLAAQETQYF. The CDR3 DNA sequence: TGTGCCTGGAGCCGTAGTCTAGCGGCACAAGAGACCCAGTACTTC.

This chain uses TRBV9 with TRBJ1-2; 7 bases fit TRBD1. The CDR3 has 15 amino acids. The trim removed 0 bases at V and 5 bases at J, leaving 7 bases unmatched. Germline V gene sequence: CDR1 SGDLS, CDR2 YYNGEE. CDR3 bases: TGTGCCAGCAGCGTAGCTACAGGGGCCGGGTATGGCTACACCTTC. Translating gives CASSVATGAGYGYTF. Using reference TRBV9 and TRBJ1-2 for the parts outside the CDR3, the full variable domain is DSGVTQTPKHLITATGQRVTLRCSPRSGDLSVYWYQQSLDQGLQFLIQYYNGEERAKGNILERFSAQQFPDLHSELNLSSLELGDSALYFCASSVATGAGYGYTFGSGTRLTVV.

The chain employs TRBV2 and TRBJ1-4, with D perhaps matching TRBD1 (6 bases). V lost 3 bases and J lost 0, with 17 bases in between. The germline V gene encodes CDR1 SNHLY and CDR2 FYNNEI. The CDR3 extends over 18 amino acids. CDR3 protein: CASSDLGGQASTNEKLFF. The CDR3, as DNA: TGTGCCAGCAGTGATCTTGGGGGACAAGCCTCAACTAATGAAAAACTGTTTTTT.

Ten or more counts support this clone. The chain combines TRBV18 with TRBJ2-2, with TRBD2 identical over 7 bases. The CDR3 is made up of 16 amino acids. V shed 6 bases and J 5 bases; nucleotides not matched to a gene: 12. CDR1 and CDR2 from the germline V gene are KGHSH and LQKENI. The CDR3 nucleotides read TGTGCCAGCTCTACCGGTGGCGGGAGAGGGACCGGGGAGCTGTTTTTT. This encodes CASSTGGGRGTGELFF.

The V gene is TRBV28, the J gene TRBJ1-4; D unclear. The CDR3 spans 12 residues. V dropped 3 bases and J dropped 8 bases, with 7 bases sitting between them. Germline values: CDR1 MDHEN, CDR2 SYDVKM. The CDR3 loop reads CASSLQEEKLFF. The CDR3 DNA is TGTGCCAGCAGTTTGCAGGAAGAAAAACTGTTTTTT.

This rearrangement joins TRBV9 to TRBJ2-1; maybe TRBD1 (6 bases). This CDR3 is built from 13 residues. From germline, CDR1 is SGDLS and CDR2 YYNGEE. V was cut by 7 bases and J by 5 bases, with 13 bases left in between. Written as DNA, the CDR3 is TGTGCCAGCGCGTGGGGGCTGAACAATGAGCAGTTCTTC. It specifies CASAWGLNNEQFF.

The chain carries TRBV27 and TRBJ1-2; possibly TRBD1 for D (6 bases). Germline lookup yields CDR1 MNHEY and CDR2 SMNVEV (reference sequence). Deletions cut 2 bases from V and 7 bases from J, with 17 bases between. The CDR3 has 15 residues. CDR3 sequence reads: CASSLTGGALSGYTF. Written as DNA, the CDR3 is TGTGCCAGCAGTTTAACGGGGGGGGCGCTTAGTGGCTACACCTTC.

This sequence joins TRBV20-1 and TRBJ2-1; D may be TRBD2 (6 bases). Germline-derived CDR1 and CDR2 are DFQATT and SNEGSKA (reference sequence). CDR3 length: 11 residues. The germline V and J ends were trimmed by 5 bases and 16 bases, with 18 bases remaining between them. The CDR3 DNA is TGCAGTGCTTATACTAGCCTTAAGAAATTCTTC. Translation gives CSAYTSLKKFF.

The chain carries TRBV3-1 (or the pseudogene TRBV3-2) and TRBJ2-3; 13 bases match TRBD2. The CDR3 length is 16 residues. Germline V gene lookup returns CDR1 LGHDT and CDR2 YNNKEL (reference sequence). The junction had 2 bases not matched to a gene; V was cut back by 3 bases and J by 2 bases. CDR3 amino acids: CASSQTSGGSTDTQYF. The DNA of the CDR3 is TGTGCCAGCAGCCAGACTAGCGGGGGGTCCACAGATACGCAGTATTTT.

In its sample, this clone was seen once. The chain couples TRBV2 to TRBJ2-7; 9 bases line up with TRBD1. In germline, CDR1 is SNHLY, CDR2 FYNNEI. This CDR3 region has 15 residues. V was clipped by 6 bases and J by 6 bases; unmatched bases: 12. CDR3 loop: CASSMGRDRVSEQYF. CDR3 coding DNA: TGTGCCAGCAGCATGGGAAGGGACAGGGTAAGCGAGCAGTACTTC.

V is TRBV6-5 and J is TRBJ1-1; no firm D call. The CDR3 contains 13 residues. CDR1 is MNHEY, CDR2 SVGAGI, per germline. Trimming removed 6 bases at V and 3 bases at J, with 11 bases between. DNA for the CDR3: TGTGCCAGCAGGGCGGGTACGTACACTGAAGCTTTCTTT. It is translated as CASRAGTYTEAFF.

This chain connects TRBV21-1 to TRBJ2-1; the tabulated D call, TRBD2, remains unverified against the DNA. TRBV21-1 is a listed pseudogene. This CDR3 is built from 16 residues. CDR3 bases: TGTGCCAGCAGCAAACACACGGGATGCTCCTACAATGAGCAGTTCTTC. Amino acid sequence: CASSKHTGCSYNEQFF.

In DNA form, the CDR3 reads TGTGCCAGCAGCGTAGCTGCTAGCGGGAGGGCAGATACGCAGTATTTT. It codes for CASSVAASGRADTQYF. J is TRBJ2-3 and V is TRBV9; TRBD2 matches 12 bases. J gave up 4 bases and V 0 bases, and 3 bases lay outside the gene matches. The CDR3 spans 16 residues. CDR1 and CDR2 (germline): SGDLS, YYNGEE. The whole variable domain, remainder taken from reference TRBV9 and TRBJ2-3, is DSGVTQTPKHLITATGQRVTLRCSPRSGDLSVYWYQQSLDQGLQFLIQYYNGEERAKGNILERFSAQQFPDLHSELNLSSLELGDSALYFCASSVAASGRADTQYFGPGTRLTVL.

V gene TRBV7-2 combines with J gene TRBJ1-6; perhaps TRBD1 as D (6 bases). The CDR3 length is 15 residues. Trimming cost V 1 base and J 9 bases, with 13 bases left between them. CDR1 is SGHTA and CDR2 is FQGNSA in the germline V gene. CDR3 in amino acids: CASSLVGRGGSPLHF. In nucleotides, the CDR3 is TGTGCCAGCAGCTTAGTTGGCAGGGGTGGTTCACCCCTCCACTTT.

This sequence joins TRBV5-1 and TRBJ1-1, with D possibly being TRBD1 (5 bases). V was clipped by 2 bases and J by 1 base, with 9 bases between them. There are 14 residues in the CDR3. The germline CDR1 and CDR2 sequences are SGHRS and YFSETQ. For the CDR3, the DNA is TGCGCCAGCAGCTTTACTGGACAGAACACTGAAGCTTTCTTT. It specifies CASSFTGQNTEAFF.